This TCR beta chain was retrieved from a study of cytomegalovirus exposure and HLA in healthy donors. Study-level results: Researchers reported from a later analysis that most CMV-associated TCR beta chains appeared HLA-restricted.

Germline loops: CDR1 SNHLY, CDR2 FYNNEI. Between the trimmed V and J ends, which lost 4 bases and 3 bases, there was a span of 16 bases. This CDR3 has 15 amino acids. PCR primers comprised 60 Vbeta and 13 Jbeta primers. Clones were sequenced by immunoSEQ multiplex PCR, and TCRdb holds only the in-frame ones, with some missing. This table has 50,000 to 55,000 clones, about 50% appearing once. Points on this clone: The target antigen is unknown.

The sequence was collected from a human donor in good health. Sequences were obtained from PBMCs. The V gene is TRBV2, the J gene TRBJ2-7; tentative D call: TRBD1 (6 bases). The chain's CDR3 is CASSVNRAPDYEQYF. The CDR3, as DNA: TGTGCCAGCAGTGTCAACAGGGCCCCAGACTACGAGCAGTACTTC.